This T cell receptor (beta chain) was sequenced in a study of T cell changes during pregnancy in multiple sclerosis. Generated by immunoSEQ multiplex PCR, the TCRdb table keeps only in-frame clones and is missing some. This table has approximately 93,000 clones, approximately 90% appearing once. Trimming removed 5 bases from V and 0 bases from J, with 2 bases in between. The length of the CDR3 is 12 residues. Germline CDR1 is LNHNV and CDR2 is YYDKDF (reference sequence). The input for sequencing was peripheral blood, taken before pregnancy. The source is a female donor with multiple sclerosis, enrolled in a pregnancy study. The chain uses TRBV15 and TRBJ1-3; D gene unclear. Written as DNA, the CDR3 is TGTGCCACCAGCCTCTCTGGAAACACCATATATTTT. It encodes CATSLSGNTIYF.